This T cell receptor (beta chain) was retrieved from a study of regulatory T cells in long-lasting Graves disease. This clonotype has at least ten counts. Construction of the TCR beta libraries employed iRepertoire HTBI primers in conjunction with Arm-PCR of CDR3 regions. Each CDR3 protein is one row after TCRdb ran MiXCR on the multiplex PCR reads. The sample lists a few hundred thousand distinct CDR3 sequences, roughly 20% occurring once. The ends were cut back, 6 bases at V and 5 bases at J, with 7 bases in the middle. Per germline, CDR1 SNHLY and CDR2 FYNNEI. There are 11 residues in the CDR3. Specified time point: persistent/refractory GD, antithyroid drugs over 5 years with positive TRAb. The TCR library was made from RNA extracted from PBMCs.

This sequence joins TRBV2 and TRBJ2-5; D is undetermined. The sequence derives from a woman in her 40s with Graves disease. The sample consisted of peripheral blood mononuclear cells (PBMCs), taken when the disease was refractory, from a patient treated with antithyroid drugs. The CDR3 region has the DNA TGTGCCAGCAGGCTAGGGGAGACCCAGTACTTC. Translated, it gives CASRLGETQYF.